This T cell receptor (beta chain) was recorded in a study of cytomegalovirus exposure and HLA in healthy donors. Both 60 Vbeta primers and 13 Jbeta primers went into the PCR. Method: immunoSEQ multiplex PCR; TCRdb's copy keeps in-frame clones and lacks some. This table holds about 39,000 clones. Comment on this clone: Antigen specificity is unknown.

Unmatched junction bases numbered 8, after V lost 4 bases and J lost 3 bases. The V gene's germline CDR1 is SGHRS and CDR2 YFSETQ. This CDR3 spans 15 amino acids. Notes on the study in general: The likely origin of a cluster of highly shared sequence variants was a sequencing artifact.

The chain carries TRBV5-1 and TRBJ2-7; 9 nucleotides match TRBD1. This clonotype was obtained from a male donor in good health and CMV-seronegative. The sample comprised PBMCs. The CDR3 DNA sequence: TGCGCCAGCAGCCCAAGATCGACAGGGGGCTACGAGCAGTACTTC. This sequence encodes CASSPRSTGGYEQYF.